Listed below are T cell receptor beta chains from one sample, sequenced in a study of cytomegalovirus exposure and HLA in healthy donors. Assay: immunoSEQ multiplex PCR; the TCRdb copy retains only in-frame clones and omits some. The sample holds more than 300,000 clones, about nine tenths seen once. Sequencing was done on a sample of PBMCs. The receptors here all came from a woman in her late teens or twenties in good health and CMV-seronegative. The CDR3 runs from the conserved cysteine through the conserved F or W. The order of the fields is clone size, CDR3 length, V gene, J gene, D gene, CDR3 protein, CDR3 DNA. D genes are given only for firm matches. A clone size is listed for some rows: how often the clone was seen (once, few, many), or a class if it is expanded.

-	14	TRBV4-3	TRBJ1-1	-	CASSLLPLNTEAFF	TGCGCCAGCAGCCTACTACCTCTGAACACTGAAGCTTTCTTT
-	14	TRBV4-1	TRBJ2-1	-	CASSQGASWNEQFF	TGCGCCAGCAGCCAAGGGGCTTCTTGGAATGAGCAGTTCTTC
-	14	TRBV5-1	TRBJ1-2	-	CASSLDSQGYGYTF	TGCGCCAGCAGCTTAGACAGCCAGGGCTATGGCTACACCTTC
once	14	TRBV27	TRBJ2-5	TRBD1	CASSTLTGLETQYF	TGTGCCAGCAGTACTCTGACAGGGTTAGAGACCCAGTACTTC
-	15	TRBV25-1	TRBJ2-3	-	CASSETILTTDTQYF	TGTGCCAGCAGTGAAACTATTCTCACCACAGATACGCAGTATTTT
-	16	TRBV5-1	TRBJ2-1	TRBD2	CASSLVPGAGGGEQFF	TGCGCCAGCAGCTTGGTGCCCGGGGCGGGAGGCGGTGAGCAGTTCTTC
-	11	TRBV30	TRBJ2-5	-	CAWATGETQYF	TGTGCCTGGGCCACCGGAGAGACCCAGTACTTC
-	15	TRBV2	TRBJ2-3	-	CASSEVPGDADTQYF	TGTGCCAGCAGTGAAGTACCGGGAGATGCGGATACGCAGTATTTT
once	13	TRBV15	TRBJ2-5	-	CATSRTPGETQYF	TGTGCCACCAGCAGAACGCCGGGGGAGACCCAGTACTTC
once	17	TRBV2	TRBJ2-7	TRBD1	CASSGWPGTGEFYEQYF	TGTGCCAGCAGTGGGTGGCCGGGGACAGGCGAGTTCTACGAGCAGTACTTC
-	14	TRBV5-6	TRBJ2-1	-	CASSLGTANNEQFF	TGTGCCAGCAGCTTGGGGACAGCAAACAATGAGCAGTTCTTC
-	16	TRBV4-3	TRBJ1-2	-	CASSQDALTANYGYTF	TGCGCCAGCAGCCAAGATGCCTTGACAGCTAACTATGGCTACACCTTC
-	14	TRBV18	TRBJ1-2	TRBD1	CASSPGDRDYGYTF	TGTGCCAGCTCACCAGGGGACAGGGACTATGGCTACACCTTC
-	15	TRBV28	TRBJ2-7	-	CASSLGSGGSYEQYF	TGTGCCAGCAGTTTAGGCTCAGGAGGTTCCTACGAGCAGTACTTC
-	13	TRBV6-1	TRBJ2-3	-	CASRKDRTDTQYF	TGTGCCAGCAGGAAGGACAGAACAGATACGCAGTATTTT
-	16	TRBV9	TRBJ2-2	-	CASSDRSGANTGELFF	TGTGCCAGCAGCGACAGATCCGGGGCGAACACCGGGGAGCTGTTTTTT
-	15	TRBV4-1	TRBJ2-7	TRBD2	CASSPIAGGAYEQYF	TGCGCCAGCAGCCCTATAGCGGGTGGAGCCTACGAGCAGTACTTC
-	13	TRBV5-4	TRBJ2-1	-	CASSSPTVNEQFF	TGTGCCAGCAGCTCTCCAACGGTCAATGAGCAGTTCTTC
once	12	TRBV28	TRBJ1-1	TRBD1	CASSLLTGQAFF	TGTGCCAGCAGTTTATTGACAGGGCAAGCTTTCTTT
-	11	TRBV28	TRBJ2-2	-	CASSFYGELFF	TGTGCCAGCAGTTTCTACGGGGAGCTGTTTTTT